These 15 T cell receptor beta chains were all obtained from the same sample, sequenced in a study of blood T cell repertoires in COVID-19 (dated by TCRdb to 2018 to 2020). Receptor libraries were prepared by the immunoSEQ multiplex PCR assay. TCRdb's version of the immuneACCESS table is confined to in-frame rearrangements and falls short of the full clone set. An unresolved V gene accounts for under half of the shortfall where checked; the remainder is of unknown origin. Present in this sample are about 59,000 clones, around 67% of which were seen just once. Around 14% of the sample is in the top ten clones. Sequencing input: peripheral blood. These receptors all come from an older woman with acute or convalescent COVID-19.

This sequence joins TRBV24-1 and TRBJ2-1; 7 nucleotides align to TRBD1. From germline, CDR1 is KGHDR and CDR2 SFDVKD. After removal of 0 bases from V and 4 bases from J, the junction contained 5 bases not matched to a gene. The CDR3 runs 16 residues. CDR3 sequence (DNA): TGTGCCACCAGTGATTTGGTGCCGGGACAGTACAATGAGCAGTTCTTC. This codes for CATSDLVPGQYNEQFF.

The rearrangement uses TRBV10-3 and TRBJ2-2, with D possibly TRBD2 on 6 matching bases. Germline V gives CDR1 ENHRY, CDR2 SYGVKD. V was trimmed by 7 bases and J by 6 bases, leaving 12 bases between them. This CDR3 is built from 13 residues. This CDR3 is CAIKSGGAGELFF. In DNA, the CDR3 is TGTGCCATCAAGAGTGGAGGGGCCGGGGAGCTGTTTTTT.

The rearrangement uses TRBV6-4 and TRBJ2-5; 11 nucleotides match TRBD2. This CDR3 is 18 amino acids long. Trimming at V came to 2 bases and at J to 4 bases, leaving 12 bases not matched to a gene. Germline V gene sequence: CDR1 MRHNA, CDR2 SNTAGT. The CDR3 reads CASSDPHLAGGRGETQYF. CDR3 in DNA: TGTGCCAGCAGTGACCCCCATCTAGCGGGGGGCCGGGGAGAGACCCAGTACTTC.

The genes are TRBV5-1 and TRBJ1-6, with D possibly TRBD1 on 6 matching bases. Trimming left V 5 bases short and J 7 bases short, with 22 bases between. This CDR3 region has 17 residues. Germline CDR1 is SGHRS and CDR2 is YFSETQ. CDR3 coding DNA: TGCGCCAGCAGGTCGACGGAACAGGGTGGAAAAAATTCACCCCTCCACTTT. Its translation: CASRSTEQGGKNSPLHF.

J is TRBJ2-5 and V is TRBV9; 13 bases agree with TRBD2. The CDR3 loop spans 19 amino acids. After removal of 3 bases from V and 0 bases from J, the junction contained 11 bases not matched to a gene. Germline lookup yields CDR1 SGDLS and CDR2 YYNGEE. The CDR3 protein is CASSAETSGGRPYQETQYF. The CDR3 region has the DNA TGTGCCAGCAGCGCTGAGACTAGCGGGGGGCGTCCCTACCAAGAGACCCAGTACTTC.

The chain is built from TRBV9 and TRBJ2-3; maybe TRBD1 (6 bases). The germline gives CDR1 SGDLS, CDR2 YYNGEE. The CDR3 is 16 residues long. Trimming stripped 0 bases from V and 6 bases from J, with 17 bases between. The CDR3 sequence: CASSVGAGEFLDTQYF. CDR3 DNA: TGTGCCAGCAGCGTAGGGGCAGGGGAGTTTTTGGATACGCAGTATTTT.

This clone appeared a single time. V gene TRBV4-1 combines with J gene TRBJ1-4; unclear D gene. Looked up from germline, CDR1 is MGHRA and CDR2 is YSYEKL. Trimming left V 4 bases short and J 3 bases short, with 12 bases between. The CDR3 is made up of 15 amino acids. CDR3 sequence: CASSPLGRPNEKLFF. The CDR3 DNA is TGCGCCAGCAGCCCCCTTGGCAGGCCTAATGAAAAACTGTTTTTT.

The genes are TRBV19 and TRBJ1-3; 7 bases line up with TRBD1. The trim removed 6 bases at V and 3 bases at J, leaving 8 bases unmatched. Germline V lookup: CDR1 LNHDA, CDR2 SQIVND (reference sequence). This CDR3 is built from 15 residues. The DNA for the CDR3 is TGTGCCAGTAGCCCACAGGGGACAAGTGGAAACACCATATATTTT. It is translated as CASSPQGTSGNTIYF. Drawing the rest from reference TRBV19 and TRBJ1-3, the complete variable domain is DGGITQSPKYLFRKEGQNVTLSCEQNLNHDAMYWYRQDPGQGLRLIYYSQIVNDFQKGDIAEGYSVSREKKESFPLTVTSAQKNPTAFYLCASSPQGTSGNTIYFGEGSWLTVV.

This clone was seen more than once but under ten times. This chain uses TRBV6-6 with TRBJ1-4; maybe TRBD1 (6 bases). Trimming shortened V by 10 bases and J by 7 bases, and 19 bases separated the two germline ends. Germline loops: CDR1 MNHNY, CDR2 SVGAGI (reference sequence). This CDR3 has 14 residues. CDR3 in amino acids: CATQGGLGTEKLFF. CDR3 DNA sequence: TGTGCCACCCAAGGGGGACTAGGGACTGAAAAACTGTTTTTT.

This clone was seen a single time. This chain links TRBV4-2 with TRBJ2-3; D is possibly TRBD2 (5 bases). The CDR3 consists of 18 residues. CDR1 and CDR2 (germline): LGHNA, YNFKEQ. Trimming took off 0 bases at V and 4 bases at J, with 20 bases between the two ends. The CDR3 DNA reads TGTGCCAGCAGCCAAGATACCCTCAGCGGCCTTGGAGCAGATACGCAGTATTTT. It is translated as CASSQDTLSGLGADTQYF.

The CDR3 protein is CATSRATSGSPGDEQFF. CDR3 DNA: TGTGCCACCAGCAGAGCGACTAGCGGGTCTCCAGGGGATGAGCAGTTCTTC. This chain links TRBV15 with TRBJ2-1; the match to TRBD2 covers 10 bases. The V gene end was trimmed by 1 base and the J gene end by 8 bases; junction bases not matched to a gene: 11. Germline V gives CDR1 LNHNV, CDR2 YYDKDF (reference sequence). The CDR3 is made up of 17 amino acids.

V and J are TRBV11-2 and TRBJ1-3; 7 positions agree with TRBD1. Germline V gene sequence: CDR1 SGHAT, CDR2 FQNNGV. The CDR3 sequence is 17 residues long. V shed 5 bases and J 2 bases; nucleotides not matched to a gene: 12. In nucleotides, the CDR3 is TGTGCCAGCAGCCTCGCCGGTTCTACAGGGGCTGGAAACACCATATATTTT. Amino acid sequence: CASSLAGSTGAGNTIYF.

This sequence joins TRBV5-1 and TRBJ2-2; weak D call: TRBD2 (5 bases). Germline CDR1 is SGHRS and CDR2 is YFSETQ. Deletions cut 2 bases from V and 4 bases from J, with 9 bases between. This CDR3 has 14 residues. Here the CDR3 DNA reads TGCGCCAGCAGCTTAAGGACTGCCACCGGGGAGCTGTTTTTT. Translating it yields CASSLRTATGELFF.

The sample holds a few counts of this clone. The chain employs TRBV18 and TRBJ2-2; TRBD2 is a possible D gene (5 bases). With 3 bases removed from V and 3 bases from J, the gap between germline ends came to 14 bases. The V gene's germline CDR1 is KGHSH and CDR2 LQKENI. CDR3 length equals 16 residues. CDR3 sequence: CASSPLRGLDTGELFF. CDR3 nucleotide sequence: TGTGCCAGCTCACCTCTTCGGGGTTTGGACACCGGGGAGCTGTTTTTT.

This clone was counted a single time. This chain uses TRBV7-2 with TRBJ2-3, with 7 bases aligning to TRBD2. The CDR3 consists of 16 residues. The germline gives CDR1 SGHTA, CDR2 FQGNSA. Trimming removed 5 bases from V and 2 bases from J; junction bases left unmatched: 10. The CDR3 nucleotides read TGTGCCAGCAGCCCAAGGGCTAGCGGATACACAGATACGCAGTATTTT. Translated, it gives CASSPRASGYTDTQYF.